This T cell receptor beta chain was obtained from a study of shared clonotypes between healthy human individuals. This CDR3 comprises 16 residues. Trimming took 0 bases from V and 5 from J; bases not matched to a gene: 4. Germline CDR1 is LNHNV and CDR2 is YYDKDF (reference sequence). Study-wide results and limits: An anticipated effect of sequencing depth on clonotype sharing among donors was recognized. A few donors had around 5% of their naive CD4 clonotypes in common.

Of note for this clone: Antigen unknown.

The test was conducted at deep level. Replicate PCRs run on sorted subsets employed approximately 0.2 ug DNA, approximately 30,000 T cell genomes. Assay used: immunoSEQ multiplex PCR; TCRdb lists only in-frame clones, some missing. This repertoire shows around 1.1 million clones, approximately 78% found once; its top ten account for 0.55% to 0.7%. Sample: memory CD4+ T cells from PBMCs. The subset was: CD45RA-negative fraction. The genes are TRBV15 and TRBJ1-4; 9 bases line up with TRBD1. This sequence originates from a man younger than 35 in good health. Some clones in this sample may be carry-over from other donors' samples. This CDR3 is CATSRDAGQGNEKLFF. In DNA form, the CDR3 reads TGTGCCACCAGCAGAGATGCGGGACAGGGAAATGAAAAACTGTTTTTT.